These 20 T cell receptor beta chains originate from one sample sequenced in a study of OX40 agonist ivuxolimab in advanced cancers. Method: immunoSEQ multiplex PCR; TCRdb's copy keeps in-frame clones and lacks some. The data contain some 95,000 clones, roughly 89% of them singletons. The sequences come from CD4+ or CD8+ T cells sorted from blood, collected in a trial of the OX40 agonist ivuxolimab. The origin of the receptors is an adult with an advanced solid tumor such as melanoma, head and neck, liver or kidney cancer.

This chain connects TRBV7-9 to TRBJ2-5, with D perhaps matching TRBD2 (5 bases). The J call may not be correct, given that the DNA end is closer to TRBJ2-7. The germline CDR1 and CDR2 sequences are SEHNR and FQNEAQ (reference sequence). The CDR3 is 15 amino acids. The CDR3 here is CASSSRRAAAGEQYF. CDR3 sequence (DNA): TGTGCCAGCAGCTCACGTCGGGCTGCGGCGGGCGAGCAGTACTTC.

The chain joins TRBV19 to TRBJ1-5; the match to TRBD1 covers 7 bases. This CDR3 is built from 17 residues. CDR1 and CDR2 (germline): LNHDA, SQIVND (reference sequence). Germline trimming cut 0 bases from V and 0 bases from J; bases unmatched to any gene: 5. CDR3 region: CASSIEAGGYSNQPQHF. The CDR3 bases are TGTGCCAGTAGTATAGAAGCAGGGGGGTATAGCAATCAGCCCCAGCATTTT.

J is TRBJ1-2 and V is TRBV11-2; D unclear. The CDR3 runs to 13 residues. Trimming left V 3 bases short and J 2 bases short, with 7 bases between. CDR1 is SGHAT, CDR2 FQNNGV, per germline. This CDR3 is CASSFVGNYGYTF. The CDR3 DNA reads as TGTGCCAGCAGCTTTGTAGGGAACTATGGCTACACCTTC.

The chain has TRBV7-2 and TRBJ2-5, with TRBD2 identical over 13 bases. The CDR3 loop spans 14 amino acids. CDR1 SGHTA and CDR2 FQGNSA come from the germline V gene. The V segment lost 5 bases and the J segment 5 bases; nucleotides outside the gene matches: 2. CDR3 nucleotide sequence: TGTGCCAGCAGCGTGACTAGCGGGGGGGAGACCCAGTACTTC. Its protein product is CASSVTSGGETQYF. The complete variable domain, with remaining parts taken from reference TRBV7-2 and TRBJ2-5, reads GAGVSQSPSNKVTEKGKDVELRCDPISGHTALYWYRQSLGQGLEFLIYFQGNSAPDKSGLPSDRFSAERTGGSVSTLTIQRTQQEDSAVYLCASSVTSGGETQYFGPGTRLLVL.

This chain joins TRBV11-3 and TRBJ1-1; the D gene is possibly TRBD1 (5 bases). The ends were cut back, 4 bases at V and 4 bases at J, with 13 bases in the middle. The germline V gene encodes CDR1 SGHNT and CDR2 YENEEA. This CDR3 comprises 14 residues. The CDR3 region is CASSSQGGATEAFF. The CDR3 DNA follows: TGTGCCAGCAGCTCCCAGGGAGGGGCCACTGAAGCTTTCTTT.

The J gene is TRBJ1-1, the V gene TRBV19, with D unresolved. Germline values: CDR1 LNHDA, CDR2 SQIVND (reference sequence). The CDR3 consists of 14 residues. Between the trimmed V and J ends, which lost 7 bases and 0 bases, there was a span of 12 bases. The CDR3 here is CASTRSAMNTEAFF. The CDR3 DNA follows: TGTGCCAGTACTCGTTCAGCTATGAACACTGAAGCTTTCTTT. Full variable domain (remainder filled in from reference TRBV19 and TRBJ1-1): DGGITQSPKYLFRKEGQNVTLSCEQNLNHDAMYWYRQDPGQGLRLIYYSQIVNDFQKGDIAEGYSVSREKKESFPLTVTSAQKNPTAFYLCASTRSAMNTEAFFGQGTRLTVV.

J is TRBJ1-2 and V is TRBV6-5; D may be TRBD1 (5 bases). The V end lost 0 bases, the J end lost 7 bases, and 15 bases lay between the germline ends. The germline V gene has CDR1 MNHEY and CDR2 SVGAGI. CDR3 length equals 15 residues. This CDR3 reads CASSYSPLGTAGYTF. The CDR3 nucleotides are TGTGCCAGCAGTTACTCTCCTTTGGGGACGGCTGGCTACACCTTC.

The rearrangement links TRBV9 to TRBJ1-1, with D possibly matching TRBD1 (5 bases). V lost 4 bases to trimming and J lost 2 bases, with 12 bases between them. Germline V gives CDR1 SGDLS, CDR2 YYNGEE. The CDR3 is 14 amino acids. The CDR3 region has the DNA TGTGCCAGCAGCCCAATGGGGCTCAACACTGAAGCTTTCTTT. Translation gives CASSPMGLNTEAFF.

The chain recombines TRBV7-3 with TRBJ2-3; 8 bases agree with TRBD1. The trim removed 4 bases at V and 5 bases at J, leaving 11 bases unmatched. CDR1 SGHTA and CDR2 FQGTGA come from the germline V gene. This CDR3 is built from 16 residues. The CDR3 region has the DNA TGTGCCAGCAGCTCCTTTGGCGCAGGGGGCCAAGATACGCAGTATTTT. Translated, it gives CASSSFGAGGQDTQYF.

The chain is built from TRBV2 and TRBJ1-5; possibly TRBD1 for D (5 bases). CDR1 and CDR2 (germline): SNHLY, FYNNEI. V lost 7 bases, J lost 4 bases, and 17 bases lay in between. CDR3 length: 15 amino acids. The CDR3 DNA reads as TGTGCCAGCACCGATGGAGGGGTCGGGAATCAGCCCCAGCATTTT. It specifies CASTDGGVGNQPQHF.

V gene TRBV5-4 combines with J gene TRBJ1-2, with 7 nucleotides matching TRBD1. CDR3 length equals 15 residues. Germline loops: CDR1 SGHNT, CDR2 YYREEE (reference sequence). The V and J ends lost 3 bases and 8 bases, in that order; junction bases with no gene match: 13. The CDR3 DNA is TGTGCCAGCAGCTCTTTTGACAGGGAGGTGTTAGGCTACACCTTC. The encoded protein is CASSSFDREVLGYTF. Based on the CDR3 plus reference TRBV5-4 and TRBJ1-2, the full variable domain is ETGVTQSPTHLIKTRGQQVTLRCSSQSGHNTVSWYQQALGQGPQFIFQYYREEENGRGNFPPRFSGLQFPNYSSELNVNALELDDSALYLCASSSFDREVLGYTFGSGTRLTVV.

CDR3 loop: CASSVVGGAYNEQFF. CDR3 bases: TGTGCCAGCAGCGTAGTTGGGGGGGCCTACAATGAGCAGTTCTTC. The chain combines TRBV9 with TRBJ2-1; TRBD2 matches at 7 bases. CDR3 size: 15 residues. The germline V gene encodes CDR1 SGDLS and CDR2 YYNGEE. V trimming: 0 bases; J trimming: 2 bases; junction bases outside the gene matches: 2.

V gene TRBV29-1 combines with J gene TRBJ2-5; 7 bases align to TRBD2. This CDR3 comprises 13 residues. CDR1 and CDR2 from the germline V gene are SQVTM and ANQGSEA. Losses at the gene ends were 5 bases for V and 5 bases for J; bases not matched to a gene: 8. CDR3 amino acids: CSVLRGIEETQYF. The CDR3 bases are TGCAGCGTTTTGCGGGGGATAGAGGAGACCCAGTACTTC.

The rearrangement links TRBV5-1 to TRBJ2-7; D is tentatively TRBD1 or TRBD2 (5 bases each). The CDR3 runs 15 residues. V gave up 5 bases and J gave up 3 bases, with 18 bases separating them. The germline gives CDR1 SGHRS, CDR2 YFSETQ. This CDR3 reads CASSYTGTANYEQYF. The CDR3 DNA sequence: TGCGCCAGCAGTTACACCGGGACCGCAAACTACGAGCAGTACTTC.

The DNA of the CDR3 is TGTGCCACAGGACAGGACACAGATACGCAGTATTTT. Translated: CATGQDTDTQYF. The V and J genes are TRBV10-3 and TRBJ2-3; 7 positions match TRBD1. The germline V gene has CDR1 ENHRY and CDR2 SYGVKD. Trimming cost V 10 bases and J 2 bases; bases outside gene matches: 3. This CDR3 is built from 12 residues.

This clone has just one count. The chain has TRBV5-1 and TRBJ1-4; 10 bases align to TRBD1. This CDR3 is 14 amino acids long. In germline, CDR1 is SGHRS, CDR2 YFSETQ. The trim removed 5 bases at V and 6 bases at J, leaving 4 bases unmatched. DNA for the CDR3: TGCGCCAGCAGGGCCGGGACAGGGGATGAAAAACTGTTTTTT. This sequence encodes CASRAGTGDEKLFF.

The chain couples TRBV6-5 to TRBJ1-2; D remains unclear. V was cut by 0 bases and J by 4 bases, with 9 bases left in between. CDR3 size: 14 residues. CDR1 MNHEY and CDR2 SVGAGI come from the germline V gene. In DNA form, the CDR3 reads TGTGCCAGCAGTTACTCGGGAAAGGGCTATGGCTACACCTTC. It encodes CASSYSGKGYGYTF.

V is TRBV19 and J is TRBJ1-5; D is undetermined. The CDR3 is 14 amino acids. Germline CDR1 reads LNHDA; CDR2 reads SQIVND (reference sequence). V lost 5 bases, J lost 7 bases, and 15 bases lay in between. The CDR3 reads CASSPREGVQPQHF. For the CDR3, the DNA is TGTGCCAGTAGTCCCCGGGAGGGTGTACAGCCCCAGCATTTT.

The chain recombines TRBV7-2 with TRBJ2-7; possibly TRBD1 for D (5 bases). Germline V gene lookup returns CDR1 SGHTA and CDR2 FQGNSA. CDR3 length equals 16 residues. The V and J ends lost 2 bases and 1 base respectively, with 15 bases between them. The CDR3 bases are TGTGCCAGCAGCTTATATAGGGCAGGGCTTTCCTACGAGCAGTACTTC. Amino acids: CASSLYRAGLSYEQYF.

Concerning this clone: One end of the junction varies from germline; a read error may be responsible. V usage is TRBV7-9 and J usage is TRBJ1-2; 7 bases are a match to TRBD1. Per germline, CDR1 SEHNR and CDR2 FQNEAQ (reference sequence). There are 15 residues in the CDR3. This CDR3 reads CAGRKGPDRRHGYTF. The DNA of the CDR3 is TGTGCCGGCAGAAAAGGGCCGGACAGGCGGCATGGCTACACCTTC.